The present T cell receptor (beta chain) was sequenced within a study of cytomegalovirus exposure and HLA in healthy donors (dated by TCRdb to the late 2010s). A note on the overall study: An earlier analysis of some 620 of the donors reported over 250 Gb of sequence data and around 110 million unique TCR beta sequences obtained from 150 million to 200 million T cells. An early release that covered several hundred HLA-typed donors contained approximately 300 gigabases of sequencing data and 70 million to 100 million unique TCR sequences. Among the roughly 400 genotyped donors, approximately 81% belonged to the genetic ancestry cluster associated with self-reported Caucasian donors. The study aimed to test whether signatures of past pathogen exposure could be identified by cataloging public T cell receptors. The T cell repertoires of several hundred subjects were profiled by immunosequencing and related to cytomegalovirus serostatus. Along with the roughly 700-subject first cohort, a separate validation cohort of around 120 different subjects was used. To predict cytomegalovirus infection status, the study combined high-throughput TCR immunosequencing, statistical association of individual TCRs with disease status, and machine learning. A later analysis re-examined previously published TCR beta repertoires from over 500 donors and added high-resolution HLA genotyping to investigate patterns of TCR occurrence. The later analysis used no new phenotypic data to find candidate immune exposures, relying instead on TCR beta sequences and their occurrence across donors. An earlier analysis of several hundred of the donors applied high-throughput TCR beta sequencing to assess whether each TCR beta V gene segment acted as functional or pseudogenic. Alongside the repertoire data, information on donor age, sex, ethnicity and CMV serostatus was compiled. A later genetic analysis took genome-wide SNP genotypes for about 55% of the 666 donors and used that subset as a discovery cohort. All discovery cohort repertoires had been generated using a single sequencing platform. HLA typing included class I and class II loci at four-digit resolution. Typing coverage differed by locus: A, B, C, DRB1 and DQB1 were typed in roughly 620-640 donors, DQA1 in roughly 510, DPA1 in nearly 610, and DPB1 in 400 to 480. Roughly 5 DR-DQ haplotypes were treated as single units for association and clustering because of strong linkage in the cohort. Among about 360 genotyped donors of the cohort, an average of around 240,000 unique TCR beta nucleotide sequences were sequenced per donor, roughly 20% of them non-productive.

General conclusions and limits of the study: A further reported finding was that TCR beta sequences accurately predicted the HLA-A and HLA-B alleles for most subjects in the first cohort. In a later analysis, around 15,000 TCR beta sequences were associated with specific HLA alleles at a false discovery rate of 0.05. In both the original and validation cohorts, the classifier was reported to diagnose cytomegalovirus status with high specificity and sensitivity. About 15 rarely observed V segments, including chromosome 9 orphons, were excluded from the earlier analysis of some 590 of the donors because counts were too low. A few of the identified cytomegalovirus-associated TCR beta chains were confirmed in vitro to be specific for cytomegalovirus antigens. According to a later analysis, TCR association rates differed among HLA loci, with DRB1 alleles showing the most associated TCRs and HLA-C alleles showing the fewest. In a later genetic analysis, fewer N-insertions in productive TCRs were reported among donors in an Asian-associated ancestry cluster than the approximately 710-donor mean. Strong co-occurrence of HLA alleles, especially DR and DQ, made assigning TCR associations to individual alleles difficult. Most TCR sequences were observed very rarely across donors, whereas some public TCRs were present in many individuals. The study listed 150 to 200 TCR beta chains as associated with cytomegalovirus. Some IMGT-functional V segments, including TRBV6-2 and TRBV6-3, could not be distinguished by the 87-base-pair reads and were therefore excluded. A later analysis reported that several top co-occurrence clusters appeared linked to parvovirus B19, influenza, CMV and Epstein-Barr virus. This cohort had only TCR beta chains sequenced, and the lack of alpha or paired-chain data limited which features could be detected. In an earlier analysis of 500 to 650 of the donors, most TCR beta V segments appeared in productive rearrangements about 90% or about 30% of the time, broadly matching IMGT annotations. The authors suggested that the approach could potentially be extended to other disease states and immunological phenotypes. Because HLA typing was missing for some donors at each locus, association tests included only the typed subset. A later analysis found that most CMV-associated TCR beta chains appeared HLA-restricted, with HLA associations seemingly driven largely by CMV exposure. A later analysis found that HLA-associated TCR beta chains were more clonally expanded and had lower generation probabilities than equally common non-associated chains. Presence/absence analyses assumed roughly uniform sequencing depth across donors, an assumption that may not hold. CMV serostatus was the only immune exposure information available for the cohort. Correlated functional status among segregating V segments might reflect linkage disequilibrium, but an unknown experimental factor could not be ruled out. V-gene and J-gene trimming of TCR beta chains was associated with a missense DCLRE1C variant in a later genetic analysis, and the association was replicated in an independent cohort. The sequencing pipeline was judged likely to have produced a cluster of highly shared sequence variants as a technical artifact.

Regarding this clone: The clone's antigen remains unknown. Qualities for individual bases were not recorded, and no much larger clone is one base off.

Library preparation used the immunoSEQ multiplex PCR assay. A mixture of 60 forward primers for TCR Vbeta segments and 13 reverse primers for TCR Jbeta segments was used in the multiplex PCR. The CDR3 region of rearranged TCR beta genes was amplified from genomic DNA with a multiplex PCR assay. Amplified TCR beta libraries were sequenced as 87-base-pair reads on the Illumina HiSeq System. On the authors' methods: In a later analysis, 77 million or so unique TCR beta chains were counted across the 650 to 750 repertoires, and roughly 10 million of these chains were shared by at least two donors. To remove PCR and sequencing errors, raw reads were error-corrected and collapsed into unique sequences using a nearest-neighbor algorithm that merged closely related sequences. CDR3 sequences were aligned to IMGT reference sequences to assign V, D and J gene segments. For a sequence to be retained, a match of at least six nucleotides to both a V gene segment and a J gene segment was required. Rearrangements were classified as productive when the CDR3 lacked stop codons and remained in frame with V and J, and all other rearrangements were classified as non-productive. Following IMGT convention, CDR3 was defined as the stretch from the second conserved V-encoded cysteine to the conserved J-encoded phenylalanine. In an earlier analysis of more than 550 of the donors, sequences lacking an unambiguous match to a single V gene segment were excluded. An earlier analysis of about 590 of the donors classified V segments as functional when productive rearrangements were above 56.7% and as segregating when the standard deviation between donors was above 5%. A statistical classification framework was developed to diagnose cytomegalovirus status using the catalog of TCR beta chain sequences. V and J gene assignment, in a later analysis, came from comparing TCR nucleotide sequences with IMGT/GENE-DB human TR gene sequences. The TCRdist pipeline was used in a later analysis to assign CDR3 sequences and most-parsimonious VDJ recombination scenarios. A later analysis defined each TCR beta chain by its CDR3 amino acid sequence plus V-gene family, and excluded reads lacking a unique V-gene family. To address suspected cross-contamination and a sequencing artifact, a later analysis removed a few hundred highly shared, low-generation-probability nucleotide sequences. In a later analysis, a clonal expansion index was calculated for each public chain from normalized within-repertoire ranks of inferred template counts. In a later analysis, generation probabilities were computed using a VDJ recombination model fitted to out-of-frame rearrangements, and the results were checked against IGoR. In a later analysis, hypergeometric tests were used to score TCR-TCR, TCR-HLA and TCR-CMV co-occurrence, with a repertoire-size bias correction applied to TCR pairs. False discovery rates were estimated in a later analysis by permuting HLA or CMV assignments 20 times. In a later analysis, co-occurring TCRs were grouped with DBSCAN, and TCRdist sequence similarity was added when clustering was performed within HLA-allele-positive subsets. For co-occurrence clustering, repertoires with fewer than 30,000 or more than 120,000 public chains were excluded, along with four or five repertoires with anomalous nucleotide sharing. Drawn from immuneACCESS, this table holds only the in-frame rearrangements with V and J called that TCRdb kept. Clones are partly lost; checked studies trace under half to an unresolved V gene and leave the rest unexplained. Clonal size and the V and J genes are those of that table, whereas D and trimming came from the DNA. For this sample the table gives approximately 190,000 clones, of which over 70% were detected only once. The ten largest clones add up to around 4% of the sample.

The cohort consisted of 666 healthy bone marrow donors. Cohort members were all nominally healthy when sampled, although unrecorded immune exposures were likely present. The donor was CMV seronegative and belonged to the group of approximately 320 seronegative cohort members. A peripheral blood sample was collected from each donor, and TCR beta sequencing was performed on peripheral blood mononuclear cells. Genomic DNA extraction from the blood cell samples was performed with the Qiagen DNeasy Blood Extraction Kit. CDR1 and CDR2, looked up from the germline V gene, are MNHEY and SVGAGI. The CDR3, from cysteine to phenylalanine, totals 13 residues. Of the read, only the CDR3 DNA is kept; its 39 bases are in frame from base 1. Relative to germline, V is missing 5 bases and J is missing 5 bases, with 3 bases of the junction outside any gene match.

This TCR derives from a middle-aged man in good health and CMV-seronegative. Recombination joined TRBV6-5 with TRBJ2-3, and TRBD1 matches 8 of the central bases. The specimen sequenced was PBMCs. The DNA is TGTGCCAGCAGTCGACAGGGGAAAGATACGCAGTATTTT. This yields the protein CASSRQGKDTQYF.